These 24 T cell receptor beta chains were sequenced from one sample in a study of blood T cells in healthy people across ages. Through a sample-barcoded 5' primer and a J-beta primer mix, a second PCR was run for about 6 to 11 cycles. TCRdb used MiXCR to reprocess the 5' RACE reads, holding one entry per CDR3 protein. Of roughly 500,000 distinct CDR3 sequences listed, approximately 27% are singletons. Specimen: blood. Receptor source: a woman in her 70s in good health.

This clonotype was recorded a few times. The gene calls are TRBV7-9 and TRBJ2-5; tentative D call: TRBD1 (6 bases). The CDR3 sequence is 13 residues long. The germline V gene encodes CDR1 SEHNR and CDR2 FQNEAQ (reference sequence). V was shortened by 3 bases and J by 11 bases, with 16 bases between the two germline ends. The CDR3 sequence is CASSFGQSWEQYF. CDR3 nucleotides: TGTGCCAGCAGCTTCGGACAGTCGTGGGAGCAGTACTTC.

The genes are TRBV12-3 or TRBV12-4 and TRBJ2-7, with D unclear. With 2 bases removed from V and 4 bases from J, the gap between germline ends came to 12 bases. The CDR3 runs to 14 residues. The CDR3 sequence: CASSLNPGSYEQYF. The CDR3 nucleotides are TGTGCCAGCAGTTTAAATCCCGGCTCTTACGAGCAGTACTTC.

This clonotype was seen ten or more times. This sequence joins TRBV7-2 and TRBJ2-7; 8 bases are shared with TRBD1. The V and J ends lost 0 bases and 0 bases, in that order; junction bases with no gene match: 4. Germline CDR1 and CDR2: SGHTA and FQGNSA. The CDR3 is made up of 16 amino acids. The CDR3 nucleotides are TGTGCCAGCAGCTTAGCCAGGGGGCTTAGCTCCTACGAGCAGTACTTC. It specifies CASSLARGLSSYEQYF. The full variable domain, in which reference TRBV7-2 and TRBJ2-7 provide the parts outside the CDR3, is GAGVSQSPSNKVTEKGKDVELRCDPISGHTALYWYRQSLGQGLEFLIYFQGNSAPDKSGLPSDRFSAERTGGSVSTLTIQRTQQEDSAVYLCASSLARGLSSYEQYFGPGTRLTVT.

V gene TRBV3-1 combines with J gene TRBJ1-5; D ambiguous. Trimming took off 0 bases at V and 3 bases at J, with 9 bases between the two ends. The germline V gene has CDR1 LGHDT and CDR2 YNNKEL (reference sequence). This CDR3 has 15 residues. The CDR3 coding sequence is TGTGCCAGCAGCCAAGATCTGCGGGTCAATCAGCCCCAGCATTTT. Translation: CASSQDLRVNQPQHF.

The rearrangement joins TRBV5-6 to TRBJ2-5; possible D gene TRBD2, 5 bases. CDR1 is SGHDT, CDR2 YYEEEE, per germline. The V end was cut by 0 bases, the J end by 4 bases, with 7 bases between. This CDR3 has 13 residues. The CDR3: CASSLERLETQYF. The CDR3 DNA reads TGTGCCAGCAGCTTGGAGCGGCTAGAGACCCAGTACTTC.

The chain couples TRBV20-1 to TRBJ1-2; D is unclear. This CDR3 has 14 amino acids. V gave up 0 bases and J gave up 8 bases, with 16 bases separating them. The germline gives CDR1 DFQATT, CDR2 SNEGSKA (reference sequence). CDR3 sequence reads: CSAREGLGPTGYTF. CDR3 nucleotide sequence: TGCAGTGCTAGAGAGGGCTTAGGGCCCACCGGCTACACCTTC.

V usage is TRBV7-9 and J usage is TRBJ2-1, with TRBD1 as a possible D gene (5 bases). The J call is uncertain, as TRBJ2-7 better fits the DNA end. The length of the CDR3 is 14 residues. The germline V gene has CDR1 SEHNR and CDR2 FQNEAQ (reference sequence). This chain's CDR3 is CASSLEVSRQKQYF. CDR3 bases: TGTGCCAGCAGCTTAGAAGTCAGTAGACAGAAGCAGTACTTC.

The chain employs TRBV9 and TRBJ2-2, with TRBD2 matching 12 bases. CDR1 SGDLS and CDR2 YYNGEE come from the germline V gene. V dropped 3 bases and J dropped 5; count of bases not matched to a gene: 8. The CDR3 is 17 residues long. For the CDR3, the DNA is TGTGCCAGCAGCGCAACTAGCGGGAGGAGTAAGACCGGGGAGCTGTTTTTT. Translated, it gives CASSATSGRSKTGELFF.

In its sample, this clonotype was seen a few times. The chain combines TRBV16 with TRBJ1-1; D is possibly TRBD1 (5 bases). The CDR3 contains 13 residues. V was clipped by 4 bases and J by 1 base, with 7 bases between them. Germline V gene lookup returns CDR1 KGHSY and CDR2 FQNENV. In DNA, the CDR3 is TGTGCCAGCAGCCCACAGGCGAACACTGAAGCTTTCTTT. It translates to CASSPQANTEAFF.

The CDR3 bases are TGCGCCAGCAGTCCCGTGGGACTAGTAAGGGAGACCCAGTACTTC. Translating it yields CASSPVGLVRETQYF. The V and J genes are TRBV5-1 and TRBJ2-5, with 8 bases aligning to TRBD2. The germline CDR1 and CDR2 sequences are SGHRS and YFSETQ. This CDR3 region has 15 residues. V lost 5 bases, J lost 5 bases, and 11 bases stayed unmatched.

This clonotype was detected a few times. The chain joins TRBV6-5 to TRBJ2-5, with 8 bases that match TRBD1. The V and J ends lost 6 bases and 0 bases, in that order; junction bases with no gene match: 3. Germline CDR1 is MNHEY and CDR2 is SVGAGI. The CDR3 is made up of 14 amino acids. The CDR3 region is CASRTGAYQETQYF. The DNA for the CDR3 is TGTGCCAGCAGGACAGGGGCCTACCAAGAGACCCAGTACTTC.

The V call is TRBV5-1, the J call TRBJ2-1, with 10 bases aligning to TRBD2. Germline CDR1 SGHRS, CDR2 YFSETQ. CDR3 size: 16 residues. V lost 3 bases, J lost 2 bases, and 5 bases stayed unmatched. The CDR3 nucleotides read TGCGCCAGCAGCTCGACGAGCGGGGGGGCCTACAATGAGCAGTTCTTC. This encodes CASSSTSGGAYNEQFF. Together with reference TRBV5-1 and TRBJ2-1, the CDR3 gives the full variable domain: KAGVTQTPRYLIKTRGQQVTLSCSPISGHRSVSWYQQTPGQGLQFLFEYFSETQRNKGNFPGRFSGRQFSNSRSEMNVSTLELGDSALYLCASSSTSGGAYNEQFFGPGTRLTVL.

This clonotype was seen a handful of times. For the CDR3, the DNA is TGTGCCAGCAGCTTAGTAGGACCTTCCTACGAGCAGTACTTC. This translates into CASSLVGPSYEQYF. V gene TRBV7-6 combines with J gene TRBJ2-7; D ambiguous. The CDR3 runs to 14 residues. Germline V gives CDR1 SGHVS, CDR2 FNYEAQ. Trimming removed 1 base from V and 1 base from J, with 8 bases in between.

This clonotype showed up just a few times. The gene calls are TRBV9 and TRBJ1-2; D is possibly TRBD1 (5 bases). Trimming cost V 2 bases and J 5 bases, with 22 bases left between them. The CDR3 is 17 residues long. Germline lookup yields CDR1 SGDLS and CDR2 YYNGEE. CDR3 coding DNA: TGTGCCAGCAGCGTTGGGGACTCGCGAAAGGTACAATATGGCTACACCTTC. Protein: CASSVGDSRKVQYGYTF. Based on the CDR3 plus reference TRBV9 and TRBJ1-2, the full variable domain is DSGVTQTPKHLITATGQRVTLRCSPRSGDLSVYWYQQSLDQGLQFLIQYYNGEERAKGNILERFSAQQFPDLHSELNLSSLELGDSALYFCASSVGDSRKVQYGYTFGSGTRLTVV.

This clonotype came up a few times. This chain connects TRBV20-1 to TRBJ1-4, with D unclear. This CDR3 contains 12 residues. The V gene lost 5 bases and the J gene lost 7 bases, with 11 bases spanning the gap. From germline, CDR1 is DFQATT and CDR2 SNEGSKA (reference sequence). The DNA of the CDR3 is TGCAGTGCTGAAGGATCAAGTGAAAAACTGTTTTTT. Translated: CSAEGSSEKLFF.

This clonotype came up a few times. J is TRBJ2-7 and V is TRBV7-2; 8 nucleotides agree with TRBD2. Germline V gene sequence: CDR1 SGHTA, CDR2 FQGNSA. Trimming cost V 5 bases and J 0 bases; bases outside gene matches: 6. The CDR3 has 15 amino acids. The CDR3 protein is CASSPSSGDSYEQYF. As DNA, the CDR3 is TGTGCCAGCAGCCCTAGTAGCGGGGACTCCTACGAGCAGTACTTC.

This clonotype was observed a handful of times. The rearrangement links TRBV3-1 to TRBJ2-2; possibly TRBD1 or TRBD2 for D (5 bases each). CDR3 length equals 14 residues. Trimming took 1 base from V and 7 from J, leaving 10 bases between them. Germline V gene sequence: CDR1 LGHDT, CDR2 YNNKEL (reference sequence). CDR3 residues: CASSQAAGGGELFF. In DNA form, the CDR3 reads TGTGCCAGCAGCCAAGCGGCTGGGGGCGGGGAGCTGTTTTTT.

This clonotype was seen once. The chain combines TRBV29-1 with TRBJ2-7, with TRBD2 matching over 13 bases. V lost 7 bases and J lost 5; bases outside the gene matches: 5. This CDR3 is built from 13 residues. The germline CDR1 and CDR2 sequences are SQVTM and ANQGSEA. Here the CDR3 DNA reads TGCAGCGGACTAGCGGGAGGAACCCACGAGCAGTACTTC. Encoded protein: CSGLAGGTHEQYF.

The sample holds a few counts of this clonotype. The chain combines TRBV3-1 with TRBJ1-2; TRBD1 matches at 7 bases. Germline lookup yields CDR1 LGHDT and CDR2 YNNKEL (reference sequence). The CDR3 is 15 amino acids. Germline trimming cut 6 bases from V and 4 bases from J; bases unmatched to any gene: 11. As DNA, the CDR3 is TGTGCCAGCAGTCGCCCGGGACAGAAGCGCTATGGCTACACCTTC. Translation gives CASSRPGQKRYGYTF.

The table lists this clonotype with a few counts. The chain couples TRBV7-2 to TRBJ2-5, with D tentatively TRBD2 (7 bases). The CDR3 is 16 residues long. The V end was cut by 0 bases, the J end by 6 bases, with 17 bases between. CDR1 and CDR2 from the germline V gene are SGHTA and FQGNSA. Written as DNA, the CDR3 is TGTGCCAGCAGCTTAGCTTCAGGGAGGGGGAGGAAGACCCAGTACTTC. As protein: CASSLASGRGRKTQYF.

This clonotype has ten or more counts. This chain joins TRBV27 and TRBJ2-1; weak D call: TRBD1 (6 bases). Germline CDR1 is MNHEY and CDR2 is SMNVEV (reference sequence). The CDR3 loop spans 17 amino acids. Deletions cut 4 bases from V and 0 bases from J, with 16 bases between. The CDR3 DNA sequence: TGTGCCAGCAGTTCGTACAGGGCTCTCACCTCCTACAATGAGCAGTTCTTC. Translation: CASSSYRALTSYNEQFF.

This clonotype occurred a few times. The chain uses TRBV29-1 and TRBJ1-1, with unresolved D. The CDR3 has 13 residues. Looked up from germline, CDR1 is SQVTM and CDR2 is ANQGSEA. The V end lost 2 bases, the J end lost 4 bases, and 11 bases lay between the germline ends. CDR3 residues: CSVERVSGTEAFF. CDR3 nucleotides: TGCAGCGTTGAACGGGTGTCGGGCACTGAAGCTTTCTTT.

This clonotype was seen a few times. For the CDR3, the DNA is TGTGCCAGCAGCCTTACTAGCGGGGGGCTAGCCAAAAACATTCAGTACTTC. This translates into CASSLTSGGLAKNIQYF. V and J are TRBV12-3 or TRBV12-4 and TRBJ2-4, with 12 nucleotides matching TRBD2. The length of the CDR3 is 17 residues. V shed 6 bases and J 0 bases; nucleotides not matched to a gene: 6.

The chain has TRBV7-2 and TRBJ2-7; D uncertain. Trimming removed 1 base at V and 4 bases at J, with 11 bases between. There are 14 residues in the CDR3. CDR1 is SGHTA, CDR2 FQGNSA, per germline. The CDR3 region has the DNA TGTGCCAGCAGCTTAGATCAGGAATATTACGAGCAGTACTTC. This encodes CASSLDQEYYEQYF.